The clone carrying this T cell receptor (beta chain) has a count of ten or more. This sample stems from a study of identical twins. One entry per CDR3 protein, called by TCRdb with MiXCR from the 5' RACE reads. The repertoire holds 450,000 to 650,000 distinct CDR3 sequences, with more than 9% as singletons. V was clipped by 4 bases and J by 5 bases, with 22 bases between them. The CDR3 sequence is 17 residues long. Germline CDR1 is SGHRS and CDR2 is YFSETQ. The sample was also linked to a second study, of yellow fever vaccine responses in identical twins.

The sample was PBMCs. The TCR sequence derives from a woman between 18 and 30 years old in good health. The V gene is TRBV5-1, the J gene TRBJ2-1; possible D gene TRBD2, 6 bases. In nucleotides, the CDR3 is TGCGCCAGCAGCCTGAGCGGGTTCAAGAAAATAGACAATGAGCAGTTCTTC. Its translation is CASSLSGFKKIDNEQFF.